This TCR beta chain was sequenced in a study of T cells in Graves' hyperthyroidism and ophthalmopathy. The overall study: Peripheral blood sampling occurred at initial diagnosis, before any treatment. Notes on the study in general: Blood also showed most of the thyroid clonotypes that were expanded above 0.001.

Ten or more counts support this clonotype. As yet, its antigen is unknown. Researchers took RNA transcripts and amplified the TCR beta CDR3 regions from them. With the HTBI primer set, the TCR CDR3 went through a first round of RT-PCR. TCRdb re-called the multiplex PCR reads through MiXCR, storing one row per CDR3 protein. The sample lists about 600,000 distinct CDR3 sequences, more than 15% occurring once. Uncontrolled infection, other autoimmune disease, pregnancy or lactation disqualified patients from enrolment. The CDR3 runs to 17 residues. The germline V gene has CDR1 LGHDT and CDR2 YNNKEL (reference sequence). The germline V and J ends were trimmed by 2 bases and 2 bases, with 17 bases remaining between them.

V gene TRBV3-1 combines with J gene TRBJ2-3, with TRBD2 as a possible D gene (6 bases). This TCR was recovered from a woman in her 40s with Graves' ophthalmopathy. Sequencing used blood. CDR3 sequence: CASSQRTGTPVTDTQYF. CDR3 sequence (DNA): TGTGCCAGCAGCCAACGGACCGGGACTCCCGTCACAGATACGCAGTATTTT.